One sample yielded the 8 T cell receptor beta chains listed below, sequenced in a study of shared clonotypes between healthy human individuals. Data came from immunoSEQ multiplex PCR; TCRdb stores just in-frame clones and leaves some out. The sample lists about 530,000 clones, almost 97% seen once, with roughly 0.06% in the top ten. Material: naive CD4+ T cells sorted from blood. Subset reported: CD45RA+ positively selected. These receptors all come from a woman in her twenties or thirties in good health.

The chain couples TRBV7-8 to TRBJ2-2, with a weak D call TRBD1 (6 bases). Trimming shortened V by 3 bases and J by 7 bases, and 18 bases separated the two germline ends. This CDR3 is built from 16 residues. Germline V gene data show CDR1 as SGHVS and CDR2 as FQNEAQ. The CDR3 is CASSFQGNILGGELFF. DNA for the CDR3: TGTGCCAGCAGCTTCCAGGGGAATATTCTGGGCGGGGAGCTGTTTTTT. The full variable domain, rest sourced from reference TRBV7-8 and TRBJ2-2, is GAGVSQSPRYKVAKRGQDVALRCDPISGHVSLFWYQQALGQGPEFLTYFQNEAQLDKSGLPSDRFFAERPEGSVSTLKIQRTQQEDSAVYLCASSFQGNILGGELFFGEGSRLTVL.

This sequence joins TRBV10-3 and TRBJ2-5; a possible D gene is TRBD1 (5 bases). The CDR3 is 13 residues long. V lost 6 bases and J lost 2, with 10 bases in between. CDR1 is ENHRY, CDR2 SYGVKD, per germline. The CDR3 here is CAIRPTEQETQYF. In DNA form, the CDR3 reads TGTGCCATCAGACCGACAGAGCAAGAGACCCAGTACTTC.

The chain combines TRBV2 with TRBJ1-1; no firm D call. Trimming removed 4 bases from V and 3 bases from J, with 6 bases in between. CDR1 and CDR2 from the germline V gene are SNHLY and FYNNEI. The CDR3 sequence is 12 residues long. CDR3 residues: CASSVPDTEAFF. The CDR3 nucleotides are TGTGCCAGCAGTGTTCCGGACACTGAAGCTTTCTTT.

This chain joins TRBV28 and TRBJ2-7; the match to TRBD1 covers 10 bases. Germline CDR1 MDHEN, CDR2 SYDVKM. J was trimmed by 6 bases and V by 5 bases; bases with no gene match: 10. The CDR3 totals 15 residues. Written as DNA, the CDR3 is TGTGCCAGCAGTGCCCCCGACAGGGGGCGAACCGAGCAGTACTTC. It specifies CASSAPDRGRTEQYF.

This rearrangement joins TRBV18 to TRBJ2-6; D is possibly TRBD1 (5 bases). Trimming shortened V by 8 bases and J by 2 bases, and 28 bases separated the two germline ends. Germline values: CDR1 KGHSH, CDR2 LQKENI. The CDR3 is 20 amino acids. CDR3 DNA sequence: TGTGCCAGCCCCCCCGCCCGGCCCGGACACCTAACGGCTGGGGCCAACGTCCTGACTTTC. Protein sequence: CASPPARPGHLTAGANVLTF.

This clone was counted once. The chain couples TRBV2 to TRBJ2-1; 9 nucleotides align to TRBD2. Trimming at V came to 8 bases and at J to 2 bases, leaving 13 bases not matched to a gene. The germline V gene encodes CDR1 SNHLY and CDR2 FYNNEI. The CDR3 has 17 amino acids. The CDR3 region is CASYSGGLASTYNEQFF. In DNA, the CDR3 is TGTGCCAGCTATTCGGGAGGACTAGCGTCAACCTACAATGAGCAGTTCTTC.

This clone appeared once. The genes are TRBV28 and TRBJ2-3; no definite D call. Germline loops: CDR1 MDHEN, CDR2 SYDVKM. V was cut by 10 bases and J by 5 bases, with 22 bases left in between. The CDR3 runs 15 residues. CDR3 loop: CAIQRSLFRGDTQYF. In DNA form, the CDR3 reads TGTGCCATCCAAAGGTCGTTATTTCGAGGAGATACGCAGTATTTT.

CDR3 sequence reads: CASRTTGASNQPQHF. The CDR3 DNA reads TGTGCCAGTAGGACAACGGGGGCCAGCAATCAGCCCCAGCATTTT. The chain links TRBV19 to TRBJ1-5, with D possibly TRBD1 on 6 matching bases. Trimming removed 6 bases from V and 1 base from J, with 13 bases in between. CDR3 size: 15 residues. CDR1 is LNHDA and CDR2 is SQIVND in the germline V gene (reference sequence).